The T cell receptor beta chain under discussion was sequenced for a study of cytomegalovirus exposure and HLA in healthy donors. Trimming pared 5 bases from V and 7 bases from J, leaving 8 bases between. This CDR3 contains 11 residues. The germline CDR1 and CDR2 sequences are MDHEN and SYDVKM. The PCR made use of 60 Vbeta and 13 Jbeta primers. Assay: immunoSEQ multiplex PCR; the TCRdb copy retains only in-frame clones and omits some. Here the sample spans roughly 160,000 clones, approximately 74% being singletons. For this clone: What it binds is not known.

Notes on the study in general: For most TCR beta V segments, an earlier analysis put the productive rate at about 87% or about 30% of the time.

Sequenced input: PBMCs. The chain has TRBV28 and TRBJ1-2; D unresolved. The TCR sequence derives from a woman aged 25 to 39 in good health and CMV-seronegative. The CDR3 sequence is CASSTFGGYTF. The CDR3 DNA reads as TGTGCCAGCAGTACCTTCGGTGGCTACACCTTC.